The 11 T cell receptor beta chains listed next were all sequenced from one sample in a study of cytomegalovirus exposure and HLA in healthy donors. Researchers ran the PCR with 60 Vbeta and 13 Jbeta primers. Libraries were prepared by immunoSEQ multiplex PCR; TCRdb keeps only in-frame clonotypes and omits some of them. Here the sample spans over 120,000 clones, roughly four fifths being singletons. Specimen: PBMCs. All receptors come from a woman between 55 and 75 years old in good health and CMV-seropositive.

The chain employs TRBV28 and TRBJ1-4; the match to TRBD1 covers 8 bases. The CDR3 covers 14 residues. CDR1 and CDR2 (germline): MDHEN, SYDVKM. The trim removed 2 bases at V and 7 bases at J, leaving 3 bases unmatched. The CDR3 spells CASSLGQGFEKLFF. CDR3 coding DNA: TGTGCCAGCAGTTTAGGACAGGGTTTTGAAAAACTGTTTTTT.

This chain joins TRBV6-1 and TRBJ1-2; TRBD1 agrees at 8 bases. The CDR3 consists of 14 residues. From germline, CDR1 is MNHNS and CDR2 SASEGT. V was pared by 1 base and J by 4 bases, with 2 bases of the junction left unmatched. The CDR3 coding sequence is TGTGCCAGCAGTGAAGGGACAGGGATCTATGGCTACACCTTC. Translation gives CASSEGTGIYGYTF.

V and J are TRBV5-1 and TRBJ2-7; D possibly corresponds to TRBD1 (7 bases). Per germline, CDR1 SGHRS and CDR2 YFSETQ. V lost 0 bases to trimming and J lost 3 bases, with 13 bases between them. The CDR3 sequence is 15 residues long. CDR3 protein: CASSLEAGGYYEQYF. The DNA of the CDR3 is TGCGCCAGCAGCTTGGAGGCAGGGGGGTACTACGAGCAGTACTTC.

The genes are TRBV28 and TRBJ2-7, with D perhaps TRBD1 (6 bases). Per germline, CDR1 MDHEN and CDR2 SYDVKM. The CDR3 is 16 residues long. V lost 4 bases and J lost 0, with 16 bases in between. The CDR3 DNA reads TGTGCCAGCAGTTCACAATCCGGGACATTCTCCTACGAGCAGTACTTC. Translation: CASSSQSGTFSYEQYF.

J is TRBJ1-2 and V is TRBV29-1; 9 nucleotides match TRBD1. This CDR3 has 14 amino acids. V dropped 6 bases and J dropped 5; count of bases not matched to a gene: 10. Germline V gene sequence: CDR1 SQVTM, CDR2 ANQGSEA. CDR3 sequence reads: CSVGGGTGTYGYTF. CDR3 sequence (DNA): TGCAGCGTCGGGGGGGGGACAGGGACGTATGGCTACACCTTC.

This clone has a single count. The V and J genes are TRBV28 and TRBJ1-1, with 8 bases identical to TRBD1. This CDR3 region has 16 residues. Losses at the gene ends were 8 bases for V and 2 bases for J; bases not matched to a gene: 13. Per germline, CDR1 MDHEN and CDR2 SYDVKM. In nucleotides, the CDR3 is TGTGCCAGCCACCAGGGGGCGGCGGGGCCAAACACTGAAGCTTTCTTT. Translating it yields CASHQGAAGPNTEAFF.

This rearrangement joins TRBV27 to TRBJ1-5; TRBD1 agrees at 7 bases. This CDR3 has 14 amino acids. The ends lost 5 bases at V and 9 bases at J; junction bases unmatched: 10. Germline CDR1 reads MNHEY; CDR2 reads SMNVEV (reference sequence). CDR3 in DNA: TGTGCCAGCAGTCCCTCGACAGGGATACCGCCCCAGCATTTT. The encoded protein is CASSPSTGIPPQHF.

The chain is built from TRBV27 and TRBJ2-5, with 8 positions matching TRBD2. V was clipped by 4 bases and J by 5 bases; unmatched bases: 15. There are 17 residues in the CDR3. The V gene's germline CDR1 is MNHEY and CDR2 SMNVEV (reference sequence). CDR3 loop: CASSSGPSGRRQETQYF. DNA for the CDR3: TGTGCCAGCAGTTCCGGCCCCAGCGGGAGAAGGCAGGAGACCCAGTACTTC.

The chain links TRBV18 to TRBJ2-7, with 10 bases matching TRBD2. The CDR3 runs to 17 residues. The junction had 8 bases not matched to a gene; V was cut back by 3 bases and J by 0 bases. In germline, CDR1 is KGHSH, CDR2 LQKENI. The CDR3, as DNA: TGTGCCAGCTCACCTTCCGCTAGCGGGAGCCTCTCCTACGAGCAGTACTTC. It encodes CASSPSASGSLSYEQYF.

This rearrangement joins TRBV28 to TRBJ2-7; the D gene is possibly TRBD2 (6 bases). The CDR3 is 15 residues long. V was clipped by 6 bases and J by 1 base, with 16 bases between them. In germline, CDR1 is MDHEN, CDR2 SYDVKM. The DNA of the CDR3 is TGTGCCAGCAGGGCTCGGCGGGATCTTTCCTACGAGCAGTACTTC. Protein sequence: CASRARRDLSYEQYF. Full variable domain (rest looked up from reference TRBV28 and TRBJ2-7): DVKVTQSSRYLVKRTGEKVFLECVQDMDHENMFWYRQDPGLGLRLIYFSYDVKMKEKGDIPEGYSVSREKKERFSLILESASTNQTSMYLCASRARRDLSYEQYFGPGTRLTVT.

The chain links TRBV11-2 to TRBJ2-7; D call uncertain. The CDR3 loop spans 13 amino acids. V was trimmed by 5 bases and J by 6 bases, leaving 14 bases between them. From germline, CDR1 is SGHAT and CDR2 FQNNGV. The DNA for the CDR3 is TGTGCCAGCAGCGACGTACGGGTCTCCGAGCAGTACTTC. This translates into CASSDVRVSEQYF.